The clone carrying this TCR beta chain turned up a few times. These data belong to a study of T cell repertoires in cytomegalovirus infection. MiXCR was run by TCRdb on the reads, yielding one entry per CDR3 protein. Here the sample spans about 260,000 distinct CDR3 sequences, around 13% being singletons. V lost 7 bases and J lost 0, with 16 bases in between. The germline gives CDR1 SQVTM, CDR2 ANQGSEA. The CDR3 covers 15 residues. The gene calls are TRBV29-1 and TRBJ2-1; D perhaps matches TRBD1 (6 bases). The material sequenced was PBMCs. The sequence came from a human donor in good health (CMV status not recorded). Some clones in this sample may be carry-over from other donors' samples. CDR3 protein: CSAKRQASSYNEQFF. In DNA, the CDR3 is TGCAGCGCCAAGAGACAGGCTAGCTCCTACAATGAGCAGTTCTTC.